This passage covers 17 T cell receptor beta chains from one sample sequenced in a study of CDR3 diversity in severe acne. TCRdb re-derived calls from the PCR reads in MiXCR, one entry per CDR3 protein. The table lists 97,000 or so distinct CDR3 sequences, 45% to 60% of them singletons. The sequenced sample consisted of blood. These receptors were obtained from a male donor with acne.

V usage is TRBV7-2 and J usage is TRBJ1-1, with TRBD1 identical over 7 bases. After removal of 5 bases from V and 0 bases from J, the junction contained 27 bases not matched to a gene. Germline lookup yields CDR1 SGHTA and CDR2 FQGNSA. The CDR3 covers 22 residues. The CDR3 sequence: CASSPHGVGGTGELQMNTEAFF. CDR3 DNA: TGTGCCAGCAGCCCCCACGGGGTAGGGGGCACCGGGGAGCTCCAGATGAACACTGAAGCTTTCTTT.

A few counts support this clonotype. This sequence joins TRBV11-3 and TRBJ2-5; D gene unclear. CDR1 is SGHNT and CDR2 is YENEEA in the germline V gene. Trimming stripped 1 base from V and 2 bases from J, with 14 bases between. The CDR3 is 16 amino acids. CDR3 in amino acids: CASSLGTVGTQETQYF. CDR3 in DNA: TGTGCCAGCAGCTTAGGAACGGTCGGTACACAAGAGACCCAGTACTTC.

V and J are TRBV7-9 and TRBJ2-2, with D perhaps assigned TRBD1 or TRBD2 (5 bases each). V dropped 7 bases and J dropped 4 bases, with 13 bases sitting between them. This CDR3 is 14 amino acids long. In germline, CDR1 is SEHNR, CDR2 FQNEAQ (reference sequence). CDR3 nucleotides: TGTGCCAGCACCCCGGGGCTGGGCACCGGGGAGCTGTTTTTT. Protein: CASTPGLGTGELFF.

Comments on this clonotype: Possible read error: a much larger clone is one base away. The genes are TRBV28 and TRBJ2-7; TRBD1 might be the D (6 bases). The germline CDR1 and CDR2 sequences are MDHEN and SYDVKM. Trimming cost V 2 bases and J 4 bases, with 12 bases left between them. This CDR3 is built from 14 residues. The CDR3 here is CASSLADRPYEQYF. CDR3 DNA: TGTGCCAGCAGTTTAGCGGACAGACCATACGAGCAGTACTTC.

The chain employs TRBV28 and TRBJ1-5; TRBD1 matches at 7 bases. With 8 bases clipped from V and 4 bases from J, the junction kept 5 bases outside the gene matches. Germline V CDR1 and CDR2: MDHEN, SYDVKM. This CDR3 is built from 13 residues. The CDR3 here is CASLQTGNQPQHF. For the CDR3, the DNA is TGTGCCAGCTTACAGACAGGGAATCAGCCCCAGCATTTT.

This clonotype has ten or more counts. The chain couples TRBV29-1 to TRBJ2-1; 8 bases line up with TRBD1. V was pared by 6 bases and J by 9 bases, with 7 bases of the junction left unmatched. The CDR3 has 12 residues. Per the germline V gene, CDR1 is SQVTM and CDR2 is ANQGSEA. Here the CDR3 DNA reads TGCAGCGTAGGACAGGGAGAGGTTGAGCAGTTCTTC. It yields the protein CSVGQGEVEQFF.

A note on this clonotype: Just one base apart from a much larger clone, this may be a read error. This rearrangement joins TRBV9 to TRBJ2-1, with a tentative D call TRBD2 (6 bases). Germline loops: CDR1 SGDLS, CDR2 YYNGEE. The CDR3 totals 15 residues. The CDR3 reads CASGVGVGWGGEQFF. As DNA, the CDR3 is TGTGCCAGCGGCGTAGGTGTGGGGTGGGGAGGTGAGCAGTTCTTC.

This chain uses TRBV12-3 or TRBV12-4 with TRBJ1-2, with TRBD1 matching over 8 bases. V trimming: 7 bases; J trimming: 6 bases; junction bases outside the gene matches: 4. CDR3 length: 12 residues. CDR3 protein: CASTKTGDGYTF. CDR3 nucleotide sequence: TGTGCCAGCACTAAGACAGGGGATGGCTACACCTTC.

This clonotype was observed many times. V is TRBV5-1 and J is TRBJ1-5; D possibly corresponds to TRBD1 (5 bases). V shed 0 bases and J shed 7 bases, with 11 bases lying between them. The V gene's germline CDR1 is SGHRS and CDR2 YFSETQ. The CDR3 is 14 residues long. CDR3: CASSLAPDTQPQHF. CDR3 coding DNA: TGCGCCAGCAGCTTGGCTCCGGACACCCAGCCCCAGCATTTT.

This clonotype was counted ten times or more. The rearrangement links TRBV10-1 to TRBJ2-1; D ambiguous. The CDR3 spans 13 residues. CDR1 is WNHNN, CDR2 SYGVQD, per germline (reference sequence). V was pared by 6 bases and J by 9 bases, with 15 bases between. The CDR3 is CASSHDTSGEQFF. In nucleotides, the CDR3 is TGCGCCAGCAGCCACGACACGTCGGGTGAGCAGTTCTTC.

This clonotype has only a few counts. The chain has TRBV24-1 and TRBJ2-3, with D maybe TRBD1 (5 bases). Trimming stripped 4 bases from V and 1 base from J, with 5 bases between. Germline V gene data show CDR1 as KGHDR and CDR2 as SFDVKD. The CDR3 length is 13 residues. The DNA for the CDR3 is TGTGCCACCAGTGACAGGGGCACAGATACGCAGTATTTT. It encodes CATSDRGTDTQYF.

As for this clonotype: A much bigger clone sits one base away, suggesting this may be a read error. The rearrangement uses TRBV24-1 and TRBJ2-2, with 7 nucleotides matching TRBD2. Germline lookup yields CDR1 KGHDR and CDR2 SFDVKD. The CDR3 is 18 amino acids. The CDR3 loop reads CATSARDYHRPRTGELSF. Written as DNA, the CDR3 is TGTGCCACCAGTGCCCGGGACTACCACAGGCCACGCACCGGGGAGCTGTCTTTT.

The V call is TRBV20-1, the J call TRBJ2-2; D is unclear. Per germline, CDR1 DFQATT and CDR2 SNEGSKA (reference sequence). V was clipped by 0 bases and J by 4 bases, with 15 bases between them. The CDR3 consists of 16 residues. The CDR3 sequence is CSARDPLEQSTGELFF. The CDR3 nucleotides read TGCAGTGCTAGAGATCCCCTCGAGCAGAGCACCGGGGAGCTGTTTTTT.

This clonotype appeared many times. J is TRBJ1-1 and V is TRBV29-1, with 11 bases lining up with TRBD1. Trimming cost V 5 bases and J 3 bases; bases outside gene matches: 11. The germline gives CDR1 SQVTM, CDR2 ANQGSEA. The CDR3 covers 16 residues. The CDR3: CSVTGTGGFSDTEAFF. The CDR3 region has the DNA TGCAGCGTTACCGGGACAGGGGGTTTTTCGGACACTGAAGCTTTCTTT.

DNA of the CDR3: TGTGCCATCAGTATCCGGGACAGGGCCTACGAGCAGTACTTC. This translates into CAISIRDRAYEQYF. The chain combines TRBV10-3 with TRBJ2-7; 9 bases match TRBD1. The germline CDR1 and CDR2 sequences are ENHRY and SYGVKD. V shed 5 bases and J 2 bases; nucleotides not matched to a gene: 4. This CDR3 region has 14 residues.

The chain couples TRBV4-2 to TRBJ2-1; 10 positions agree with TRBD2. J was trimmed by 6 bases and V by 1 base; bases with no gene match: 12. The CDR3 has 18 amino acids. CDR1 and CDR2 from the germline V gene are LGHNA and YNFKEQ. In DNA form, the CDR3 reads TGTGCCAGCAGCCAAGTAACTGCGACTAGCGGGTTCCTCAATGAGCAGTTCTTC. Amino acids: CASSQVTATSGFLNEQFF.

The chain couples TRBV20-1 to TRBJ2-2, with a possible D match to TRBD2 (5 bases). V was trimmed by 1 base and J by 0 bases, leaving 9 bases between them. In germline, CDR1 is DFQATT, CDR2 SNEGSKA (reference sequence). The CDR3 loop spans 15 amino acids. The CDR3 sequence is CSARVSGTNTGELFF. The CDR3 DNA reads TGCAGTGCTAGAGTCTCGGGAACGAACACCGGGGAGCTGTTTTTT.